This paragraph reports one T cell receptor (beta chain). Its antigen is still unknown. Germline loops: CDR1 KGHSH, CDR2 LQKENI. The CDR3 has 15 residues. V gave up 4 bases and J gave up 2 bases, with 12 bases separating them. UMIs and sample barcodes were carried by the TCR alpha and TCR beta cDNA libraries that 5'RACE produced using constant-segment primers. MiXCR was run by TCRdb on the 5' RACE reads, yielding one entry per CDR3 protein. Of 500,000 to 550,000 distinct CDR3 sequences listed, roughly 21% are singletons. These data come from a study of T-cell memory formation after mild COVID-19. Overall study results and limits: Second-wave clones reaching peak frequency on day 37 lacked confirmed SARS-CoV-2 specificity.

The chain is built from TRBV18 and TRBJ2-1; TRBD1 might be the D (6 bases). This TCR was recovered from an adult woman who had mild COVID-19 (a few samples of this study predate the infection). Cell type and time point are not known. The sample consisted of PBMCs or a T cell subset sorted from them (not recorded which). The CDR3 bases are TGTGCCAGCTCACTAAGACAGGAACCCTACAATGAGCAGTTCTTC. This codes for CASSLRQEPYNEQFF.